This TCR beta chain was sequenced for a study of cytomegalovirus exposure and HLA in healthy donors. Findings and caveats of the study: Rarity held for most TCR sequences, but there were some public TCRs that occurred in many donors. In the analysis, some V segments, TRBV6-2 and TRBV6-3 included, were excluded as indistinguishable.

This CDR3 has 12 amino acids. V lost 6 bases to trimming and J lost 8 bases, with 11 bases between them. Per germline, CDR1 LNHDA and CDR2 SQIVND (reference sequence). Primers for the PCR totalled 60 Vbeta and 13 Jbeta. The table came from immunoSEQ multiplex PCR; TCRdb's copy has only in-frame clones and leaves some out. The sample yields about 160,000 clones, about 73% seen once. Only a few counts were recorded for this clone. Its matching antigen is unknown. This receptor was taken from a woman aged 40 to 50 in good health and CMV-seronegative. The rearrangement joins TRBV19 to TRBJ2-1; D not resolved. Sequencing was done on a sample of PBMCs. In DNA, the CDR3 is TGTGCCAGTAGAGCTAGGAATCATGAGCAGTTCTTC. Translating gives CASRARNHEQFF. Using reference TRBV19 and TRBJ2-1 for the parts outside the CDR3, the full variable domain is DGGITQSPKYLFRKEGQNVTLSCEQNLNHDAMYWYRQDPGQGLRLIYYSQIVNDFQKGDIAEGYSVSREKKESFPLTVTSAQKNPTAFYLCASRARNHEQFFGPGTRLTVL.